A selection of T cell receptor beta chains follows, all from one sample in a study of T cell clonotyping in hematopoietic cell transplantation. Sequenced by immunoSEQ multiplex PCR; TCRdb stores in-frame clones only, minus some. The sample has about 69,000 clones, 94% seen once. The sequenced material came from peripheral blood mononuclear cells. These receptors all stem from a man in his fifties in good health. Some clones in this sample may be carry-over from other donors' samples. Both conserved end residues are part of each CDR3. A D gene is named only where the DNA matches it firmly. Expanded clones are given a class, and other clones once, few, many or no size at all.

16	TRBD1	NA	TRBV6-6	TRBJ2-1	TGTGCCAGCAGTTACTTTAACCCGACAGGGGGCAATGAGCAGTTCTTC	CASSYFNPTGGNEQFF
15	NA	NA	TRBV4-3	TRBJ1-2	TGCGCCAGCAGCCAAGAAATTCAGGGCGTTGGGGGCTACACCTTC	CASSQEIQGVGGYTF
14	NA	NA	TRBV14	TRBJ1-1	TGTGCCAGCAGCCAGGGTACAGGGTATGGCGGAGCTTTCTTT	CASSQGTGYGGAFF
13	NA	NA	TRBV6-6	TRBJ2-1	TGTGCCAGCAGTACTAGACCCGATGCGGAGCAGTTCTTC	CASSTRPDAEQFF
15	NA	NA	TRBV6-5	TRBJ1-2	TGTGCCAGCAGGAGAAGGACCGACGGATACTATGGCTACACCTTC	CASRRRTDGYYGYTF
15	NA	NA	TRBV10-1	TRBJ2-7	TGCGCCACTTACTTAAGGACAGAGGGTAACCACGAGCAGTACTTC	CATYLRTEGNHEQYF
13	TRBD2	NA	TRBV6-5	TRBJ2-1	TGTGCCAGCAGACTAGCGGGAGTAAATGAGCAGTTCTTC	CASRLAGVNEQFF
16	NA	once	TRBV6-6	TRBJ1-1	TGTGCCAGCAGTTACGGGCAGGGGATGAGGAACACTGAAGCTTTCTTT	CASSYGQGMRNTEAFF
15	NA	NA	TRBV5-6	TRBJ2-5	TGTGCCAGCAGTATAATTGGGGAGGGGGAAGAGACCCAGTACTTC	CASSIIGEGEETQYF
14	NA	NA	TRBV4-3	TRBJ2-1	TGCGCCAGCAGCCGGGGACGTCCCGGGTATGAGCAGTTCTTC	CASSRGRPGYEQFF
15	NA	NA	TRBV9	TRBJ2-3	TGTGCCAGCAGCGCAGAGGGGGGGCCCACAGATACGCAGTATTTT	CASSAEGGPTDTQYF
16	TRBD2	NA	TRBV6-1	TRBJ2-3	TGTGCCAGCAGTGGGACTAGCGGGGGGGTCACAGATACGCAGTATTTT	CASSGTSGGVTDTQYF
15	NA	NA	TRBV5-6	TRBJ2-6	TGTGCCAGCAGCTTTCGGTGGGGTGGGGCCAACGTCCTGACTTTC	CASSFRWGGANVLTF
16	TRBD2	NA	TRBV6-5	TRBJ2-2	TGTGCCAGCAGTTATGTGGGCGGGAGTGACACCGGGGAGCTGTTTTTT	CASSYVGGSDTGELFF
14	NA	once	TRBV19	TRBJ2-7	TGTGCCAGTACCTCCAGCTCGGGACCCTACGAGCAGTACTTC	CASTSSSGPYEQYF
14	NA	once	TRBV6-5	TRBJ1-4	TGTGCCAGCAGTTACAAGGGGGGAGGTGAAAAACTGTTTTTT	CASSYKGGGEKLFF
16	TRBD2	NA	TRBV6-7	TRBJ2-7	TGTGCCAGCAGTTACTACGGACTAGCGGGCTCCTACGAGCAGTACTTC	CASSYYGLAGSYEQYF
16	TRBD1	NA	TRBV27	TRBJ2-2	TGTGCCAGCAGTTCCGGGACAGGGGCAGGGACCGGGGAGCTGTTTTTT	CASSSGTGAGTGELFF
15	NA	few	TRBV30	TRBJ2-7	TGTGCCTGGAGTCGTAATTGGACGGGCACCTACGAGCAGTACTTC	CAWSRNWTGTYEQYF
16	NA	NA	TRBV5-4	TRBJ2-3	TGTGCCAGCAGCCAATCGTTACAGGGTTTCAGGGATACGCAGTATTTT	CASSQSLQGFRDTQYF
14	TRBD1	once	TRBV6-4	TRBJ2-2	TGTGCCAGCAGTGTAACAGGGGACACCGGGGAGCTGTTTTTT	CASSVTGDTGELFF
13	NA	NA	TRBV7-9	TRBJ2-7	TGTGCCAGCAGCTTAGCGGCATCCTACGAGCAGTACTTC	CASSLAASYEQYF
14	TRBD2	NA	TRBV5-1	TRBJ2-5	TGCGCCAGCAGCCCGGGACTAGCGGAAGAGACCCAGTACTTC	CASSPGLAEETQYF
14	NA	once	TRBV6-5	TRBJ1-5	TGTGCCAGCAGTTCCGGGGGAAGCAATCAGCCCCAGCATTTT	CASSSGGSNQPQHF
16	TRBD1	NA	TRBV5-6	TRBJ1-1	TGTGCCAGCAGCTTGGGGGCCGCAGGGGGGAACACTGAAGCTTTCTTT	CASSLGAAGGNTEAFF
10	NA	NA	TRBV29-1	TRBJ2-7	TGCAGCGTCGGGGACTACGAGCAGTACTTC	CSVGDYEQYF
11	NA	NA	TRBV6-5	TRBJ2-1	TGTGCCAGCAGACAGGGTAATGAGCAGTTCTTC	CASRQGNEQFF
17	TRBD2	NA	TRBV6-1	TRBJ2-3	TGTGCCAGCAGTGCCTACCCGACTAGCGGGGGAGCAGATACGCAGTATTTT	CASSAYPTSGGADTQYF
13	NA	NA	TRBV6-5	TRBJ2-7	TGTGCCAGCAGTTACTCCCTACCCGACCAGCAGTACTTC	CASSYSLPDQQYF
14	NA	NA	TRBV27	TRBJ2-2	TGTGCCAGCACCGTTGGGACAAGTTCCGGGGAGCTGTTTTTT	CASTVGTSSGELFF
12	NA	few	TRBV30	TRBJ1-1	TGTGCCTGGAAGCAGGTGAACACTGAAGCTTTCTTT	CAWKQVNTEAFF
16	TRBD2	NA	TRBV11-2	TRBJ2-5	TGTGCCAGCAGCTTCCCGCAAGCGGGACGCGGGGAGACCCAGTACTTC	CASSFPQAGRGETQYF
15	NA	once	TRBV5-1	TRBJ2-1	TGCGCCAGCAGCTTGGTGGGGAGCTCCTACAATGAGCAGTTCTTC	CASSLVGSSYNEQFF
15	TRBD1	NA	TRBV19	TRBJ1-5	TGTGCCAGTAGTATAGAACAGGGGAGTGGTCAGCCCCAGCATTTT	CASSIEQGSGQPQHF
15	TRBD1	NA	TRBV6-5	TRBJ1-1	TGTGCCAGCATAAAAGGGACAGGGAGGAACACTGAAGCTTTCTTT	CASIKGTGRNTEAFF
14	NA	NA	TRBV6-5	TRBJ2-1	TGTGCCAGCAGTACCGGGACGGGATTAAATGAGCAGTTCTTC	CASSTGTGLNEQFF
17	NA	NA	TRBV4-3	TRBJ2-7	TGCGCCAGCAGCCAAGACACCCTCTCGGGGCTGAGCCACGAGCAGTACTTC	CASSQDTLSGLSHEQYF
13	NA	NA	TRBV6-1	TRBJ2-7	TGTGCCAGCAGTGAAGGCCCCACGGGAGAGCAGTACTTC	CASSEGPTGEQYF
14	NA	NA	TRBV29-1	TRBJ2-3	TGCAGCGTCCCTAAGGTCGTATTCACAGATACGCAGTATTTT	CSVPKVVFTDTQYF
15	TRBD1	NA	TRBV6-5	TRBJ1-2	TGTGCCAGCAGTTACGGGGACAGGTCCGTCTTTGGCTACACCTTC	CASSYGDRSVFGYTF
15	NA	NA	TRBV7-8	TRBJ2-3	TGTGCCAGCAGCGTCCGGGACCGAAACACAGATACGCAGTATTTT	CASSVRDRNTDTQYF
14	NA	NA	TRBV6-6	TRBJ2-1	TGTGCCAGCAATCTATGGGCCTCAAACAATGAGCAGTTCTTC	CASNLWASNNEQFF
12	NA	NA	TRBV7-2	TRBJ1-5	TGTGCCAGCAGCTATAGCAATCAGCCCCAGCATTTT	CASSYSNQPQHF
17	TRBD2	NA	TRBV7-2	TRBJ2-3	TGTGCCAGCAGCTTAGCGTTCGGGGGGGGAGGTGGGGATACGCAGTATTTT	CASSLAFGGGGGDTQYF
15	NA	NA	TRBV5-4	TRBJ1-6	TGTGCCAGCAGCTTGGAGAGCTCCTATAATTCACCCCTCCACTTT	CASSLESSYNSPLHF
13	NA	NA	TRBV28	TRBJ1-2	TGTGCCAGTACCCTGACAGGCTCCTATGGCTACACCTTC	CASTLTGSYGYTF
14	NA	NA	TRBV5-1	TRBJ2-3	TGCGCCAGCAGCTTGGCCCCGGATGCAGATACGCAGTATTTT	CASSLAPDADTQYF
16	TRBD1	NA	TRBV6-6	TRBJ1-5	TGTGCCAGCAGTTACTCGATGAGACAGGGCGATCAGCCCCAGCATTTT	CASSYSMRQGDQPQHF
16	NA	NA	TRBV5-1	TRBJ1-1	TGCGCCAGCAGCTCCACCCCACAGACTGGCAACACTGAAGCTTTCTTT	CASSSTPQTGNTEAFF
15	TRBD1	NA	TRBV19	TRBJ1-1	TGTGCCAGTAGTACCACAGGGGGCCTGATCACTGAAGCTTTCTTT	CASSTTGGLITEAFF
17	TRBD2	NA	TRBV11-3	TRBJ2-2	TGTGCCAGCAGCTTAGGGGAACTAGCGCTTTCAACCGGGGAGCTGTTTTTT	CASSLGELALSTGELFF
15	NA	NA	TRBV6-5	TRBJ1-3	TGTGCCAGCAGTTACGGTGACAGCTCTGGAAACACCATATATTTT	CASSYGDSSGNTIYF
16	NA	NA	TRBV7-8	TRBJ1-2	TGTGCCAGCAGCTCCGTCCTGGCAGCTCATAACTATGGCTACACCTTC	CASSSVLAAHNYGYTF
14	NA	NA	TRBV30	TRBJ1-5	TGTGCCTGGAGTGTTTTGGGGCCCCATCAGCCCCAGCATTTT	CAWSVLGPHQPQHF
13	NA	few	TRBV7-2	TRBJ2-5	TGTGCCAGCAGTTCGGGTAGTGTAGAGACCCAGTACTTC	CASSSGSVETQYF
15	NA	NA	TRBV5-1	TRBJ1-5	TGCGCCAGCAGCCTTAGCGGGACGGACAATCAGCCCCAGCATTTT	CASSLSGTDNQPQHF
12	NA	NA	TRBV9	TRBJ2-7	TGTGCCAGCAGCGGAGGTGGGTACGAGCAGTACTTC	CASSGGGYEQYF